Presented here are 21 T cell receptor beta chains from one specimen sequenced in a study of blood T cell repertoires in COVID-19. Assay used: immunoSEQ multiplex PCR; TCRdb lists only in-frame clones, some missing. The sample has 250,000 to 300,000 clones, around 83% seen once. Sample: peripheral blood. These receptors all stem from a man older than 75 with acute or convalescent COVID-19.

V gene TRBV19 combines with J gene TRBJ2-2, with TRBD2 matching 7 bases. CDR3 length equals 15 residues. Trimming at V came to 2 bases and at J to 6 bases, leaving 6 bases not matched to a gene. CDR1 and CDR2 from the germline V gene are LNHDA and SQIVND (reference sequence). The CDR3 bases are TGTGCCAGTAGTATACTAGCGGCCCCACCCGGGGAGCTGTTTTTT. Amino acid sequence: CASSILAAPPGELFF.

The chain links TRBV6-6 to TRBJ2-1, with TRBD2 identical over 8 bases. There are 13 residues in the CDR3. Trimming cost V 7 bases and J 7 bases; bases outside gene matches: 6. Germline CDR1 and CDR2: MNHNY and SVGAGI (reference sequence). CDR3: CASKGTRVNEQFF. As DNA, the CDR3 is TGTGCCAGCAAGGGGACTAGGGTTAATGAGCAGTTCTTC.

The CDR3 protein is CASSQDPGLAVYEQYF. The CDR3 bases are TGCGCCAGCAGCCAAGATCCCGGACTAGCGGTCTACGAGCAGTACTTC. This sequence joins TRBV4-1 and TRBJ2-7; 10 nucleotides align to TRBD2. The CDR3 spans 16 residues. The V gene end was trimmed by 0 bases and the J gene end by 3 bases; junction bases not matched to a gene: 5. Germline V lookup: CDR1 MGHRA, CDR2 YSYEKL.

As DNA, the CDR3 is TGTGCCAGTAAGAAGGACAACAGAGCCCAAGAGACCCAGTACTTC. The encoded protein is CASKKDNRAQETQYF. The chain couples TRBV19 to TRBJ2-5, with TRBD1 as a possible D gene (5 bases). Trimming removed 7 bases from V and 1 base from J, with 16 bases in between. The CDR3 extends over 15 amino acids. Germline CDR1 reads LNHDA; CDR2 reads SQIVND (reference sequence).

The chain links TRBV4-1 to TRBJ1-3; D is unclear. V lost 4 bases to trimming and J lost 8 bases, with 18 bases between them. Per germline, CDR1 MGHRA and CDR2 YSYEKL. The CDR3 loop spans 15 amino acids. CDR3 in amino acids: CASSRGVSGWDTIYF. As DNA, the CDR3 is TGCGCCAGCAGCCGCGGGGTATCGGGTTGGGACACCATATATTTT.

This rearrangement joins TRBV18 to TRBJ2-1, with 8 bases matching TRBD1. This CDR3 has 15 amino acids. The germline gives CDR1 KGHSH, CDR2 LQKENI. V lost 4 bases to trimming and J lost 4 bases; unmatched junction nucleotides: 6. The CDR3 nucleotides are TGTGCCAGCTCACTCGACAGGGGATCATACAATGAGCAGTTCTTC. It is translated as CASSLDRGSYNEQFF.

This chain's CDR3 is CASSWGTSGGNEQFF. The CDR3 DNA sequence: TGTGCCAGCAGCTGGGGGACTAGCGGGGGCAATGAGCAGTTCTTC. The genes are TRBV5-5 and TRBJ2-1; TRBD2 matches 14 bases. CDR1 is SGHKS and CDR2 is YYEKEE in the germline V gene (reference sequence). CDR3 length equals 15 residues. J lost 6 bases, V lost 3 bases, and 2 bases had no gene match.

This chain links TRBV5-4 with TRBJ1-1; D is unresolved. Germline V gene lookup returns CDR1 SGHNT and CDR2 YYREEE (reference sequence). The CDR3 covers 13 residues. V shed 2 bases and J shed 1 base, with 6 bases lying between them. CDR3 protein: CASSLTENTEAFF. For the CDR3, the DNA is TGTGCCAGCAGCTTAACAGAGAACACTGAAGCTTTCTTT.

This clone was recorded once. The chain carries TRBV19 and TRBJ2-2; TRBD1 might be the D (7 bases). The CDR3 runs to 15 residues. Germline loops: CDR1 LNHDA, CDR2 SQIVND (reference sequence). Trimming removed 5 bases from V and 0 bases from J, with 10 bases in between. The DNA for the CDR3 is TGTGCCAGTAGTTCCAGGGGGGCGAACACCGGGGAGCTGTTTTTT. It translates to CASSSRGANTGELFF. The whole variable domain, remainder taken from reference TRBV19 and TRBJ2-2, is DGGITQSPKYLFRKEGQNVTLSCEQNLNHDAMYWYRQDPGQGLRLIYYSQIVNDFQKGDIAEGYSVSREKKESFPLTVTSAQKNPTAFYLCASSSRGANTGELFFGEGSRLTVL.

In nucleotides, the CDR3 is TGTGCCAGGGTCCAGGCCGGGGAGCTGTTTTTT. This encodes CARVQAGELFF. This chain joins TRBV7-9 and TRBJ2-2; D gene uncertain. CDR3 length: 11 residues. Trimming removed 9 bases at V and 6 bases at J, with 8 bases between. CDR1 is SEHNR, CDR2 FQNEAQ, per germline (reference sequence).

The J gene is TRBJ2-3, the V gene TRBV15; D perhaps matches TRBD2 (5 bases). The CDR3 loop spans 15 amino acids. Trimming removed 4 bases at V and 4 bases at J, with 15 bases between. Germline CDR1 reads LNHNV; CDR2 reads YYDKDF (reference sequence). CDR3 sequence: CATSTGGISADTQYF. The CDR3 DNA sequence: TGTGCCACCAGCACCGGTGGGATTAGCGCAGATACGCAGTATTTT.

This chain uses TRBV4-1 with TRBJ2-3, with 7 bases matching TRBD1. After removal of 1 base from V and 4 bases from J, the junction contained 8 bases not matched to a gene. The CDR3 contains 16 residues. Germline V gives CDR1 MGHRA, CDR2 YSYEKL. The CDR3 region has the DNA TGCGCCAGCAGCCAAGCGATAGGGGGCGGCCCAGATACGCAGTATTTT. This translates into CASSQAIGGGPDTQYF.

The chain links TRBV11-2 to TRBJ2-7; 7 bases are a match to TRBD2. The CDR3 consists of 15 residues. Germline lookup yields CDR1 SGHAT and CDR2 FQNNGV. V shed 1 base and J 3 bases; nucleotides not matched to a gene: 6. The CDR3: CASSLGLLANYEQYF. For the CDR3, the DNA is TGTGCCAGCAGCTTAGGTTTACTAGCGAACTACGAGCAGTACTTC. Full variable domain (rest looked up from reference TRBV11-2 and TRBJ2-7): EAGVAQSPRYKIIEKRQSVAFWCNPISGHATLYWYQQILGQGPKLLIQFQNNGVVDDSQLPKDRFSAERLKGVDSTLKIQPAKLEDSAVYLCASSLGLLANYEQYFGPGTRLTVT.

The CDR3 DNA reads TGCGCCAGCAGGACCATAGCGGGGGGGCCTCGCAATGAGCAGTTCTTC. It encodes CASRTIAGGPRNEQFF. The V call is TRBV5-1, the J call TRBJ2-1, with 11 bases lining up with TRBD2. Germline-derived CDR1 and CDR2 are SGHRS and YFSETQ. CDR3 length equals 16 residues. Unmatched junction bases numbered 10, after V lost 5 bases and J lost 6 bases.

The chain carries TRBV30 and TRBJ1-6; D gene unclear. The ends were cut back, 2 bases at V and 6 bases at J, with 14 bases in the middle. The CDR3 sequence is 15 residues long. Germline V gene data show CDR1 as GTSNPN and CDR2 as SVGIG (reference sequence). CDR3 bases: TGTGCCTGGAGTATCGCTGCGCGGGGTAATTCACCCCTCCACTTT. Its protein is CAWSIAARGNSPLHF. Supplemented by reference TRBV30 and TRBJ1-6, the full variable domain reads SQTIHQWPATLVQPVGSPLSLECTVEGTSNPNLYWYRQAAGRGLQLLFYSVGIGQISSEVPQNLSASRPQDRQFILSSKKLLLSDSGFYLCAWSIAARGNSPLHFGNGTRLTVT.

The V gene is TRBV12-3 or TRBV12-4, the J gene TRBJ2-7; no clear D gene. The CDR3 spans 11 residues. Trimming cost V 3 bases and J 7 bases, with 7 bases left between them. This CDR3 is CASSFLREQYF. The CDR3 DNA follows: TGTGCCAGCAGTTTCCTACGGGAGCAGTACTTC.

V and J are TRBV19 and TRBJ1-2, with 7 positions matching TRBD1. Unmatched junction bases numbered 13, after V lost 7 bases and J lost 8 bases. The length of the CDR3 is 14 residues. CDR1 is LNHDA, CDR2 SQIVND, per germline (reference sequence). The CDR3 reads CASIPLDRSDGYTF. In DNA form, the CDR3 reads TGTGCCAGTATCCCTTTGGACAGGTCTGACGGCTACACCTTC.

This clone appeared a few times. J is TRBJ1-1 and V is TRBV27; D is undetermined. The CDR3 is 14 residues long. Germline V gene sequence: CDR1 MNHEY, CDR2 SMNVEV (reference sequence). The germline V and J ends were trimmed by 3 bases and 1 base, with 9 bases remaining between them. In nucleotides, the CDR3 is TGTGCCAGCAGTTTCGGGGTAACGAACACTGAAGCTTTCTTT. Translated: CASSFGVTNTEAFF.

Written as DNA, the CDR3 is TGTGCCAGCAGCGCTGGGACAGGGCAGCACGAGCAGTACTTC. Its translation is CASSAGTGQHEQYF. The chain has TRBV9 and TRBJ2-7, with 9 nucleotides matching TRBD1. The length of the CDR3 is 14 residues. Germline assignment: CDR1 SGDLS and CDR2 YYNGEE. Trimming at V came to 3 bases and at J to 5 bases, leaving 6 bases not matched to a gene. The variable domain in full, completed from reference TRBV9 and TRBJ2-7, reads DSGVTQTPKHLITATGQRVTLRCSPRSGDLSVYWYQQSLDQGLQFLIQYYNGEERAKGNILERFSAQQFPDLHSELNLSSLELGDSALYFCASSAGTGQHEQYFGPGTRLTVT.

J is TRBJ2-4 and V is TRBV6-2 or TRBV6-3; D is possibly TRBD2 (6 bases). This CDR3 has 14 amino acids. Germline V gene sequence: CDR1 MNHEY, CDR2 SVGEGT. Trimming took off 2 bases at V and 6 bases at J, with 11 bases between the two ends. The DNA for the CDR3 is TGTGCCAGCAGTTACCCGGGAGCGGGAAACATTCAGTACTTC. Protein product: CASSYPGAGNIQYF.

The chain couples TRBV7-2 to TRBJ2-3; 9 nucleotides align to TRBD2. Losses at the gene ends were 6 bases for V and 7 bases for J; bases not matched to a gene: 5. CDR1 is SGHTA, CDR2 FQGNSA, per germline. The CDR3 has 13 amino acids. The CDR3 region has the DNA TGTGCCAGCAGGGAGGCGGGGGGGTATACGCAGTATTTT. This gives the protein CASREAGGYTQYF.